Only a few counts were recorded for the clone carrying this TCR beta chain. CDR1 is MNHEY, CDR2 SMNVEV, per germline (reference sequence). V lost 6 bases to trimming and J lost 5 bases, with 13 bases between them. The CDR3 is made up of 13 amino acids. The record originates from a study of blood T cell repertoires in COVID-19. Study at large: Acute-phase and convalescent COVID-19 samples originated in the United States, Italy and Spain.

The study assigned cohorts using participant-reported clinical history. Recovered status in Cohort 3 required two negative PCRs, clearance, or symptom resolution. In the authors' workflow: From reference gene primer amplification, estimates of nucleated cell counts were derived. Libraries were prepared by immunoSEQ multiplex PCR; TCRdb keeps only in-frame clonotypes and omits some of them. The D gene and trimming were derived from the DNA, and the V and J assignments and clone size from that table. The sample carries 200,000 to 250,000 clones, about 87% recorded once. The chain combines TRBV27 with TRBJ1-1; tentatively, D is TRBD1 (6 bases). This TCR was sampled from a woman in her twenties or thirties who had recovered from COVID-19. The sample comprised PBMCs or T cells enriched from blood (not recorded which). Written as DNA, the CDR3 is TGTGCCAGCAGCTGGGGGGGCGGTACTGAAGCTTTCTTT. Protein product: CASSWGGGTEAFF.